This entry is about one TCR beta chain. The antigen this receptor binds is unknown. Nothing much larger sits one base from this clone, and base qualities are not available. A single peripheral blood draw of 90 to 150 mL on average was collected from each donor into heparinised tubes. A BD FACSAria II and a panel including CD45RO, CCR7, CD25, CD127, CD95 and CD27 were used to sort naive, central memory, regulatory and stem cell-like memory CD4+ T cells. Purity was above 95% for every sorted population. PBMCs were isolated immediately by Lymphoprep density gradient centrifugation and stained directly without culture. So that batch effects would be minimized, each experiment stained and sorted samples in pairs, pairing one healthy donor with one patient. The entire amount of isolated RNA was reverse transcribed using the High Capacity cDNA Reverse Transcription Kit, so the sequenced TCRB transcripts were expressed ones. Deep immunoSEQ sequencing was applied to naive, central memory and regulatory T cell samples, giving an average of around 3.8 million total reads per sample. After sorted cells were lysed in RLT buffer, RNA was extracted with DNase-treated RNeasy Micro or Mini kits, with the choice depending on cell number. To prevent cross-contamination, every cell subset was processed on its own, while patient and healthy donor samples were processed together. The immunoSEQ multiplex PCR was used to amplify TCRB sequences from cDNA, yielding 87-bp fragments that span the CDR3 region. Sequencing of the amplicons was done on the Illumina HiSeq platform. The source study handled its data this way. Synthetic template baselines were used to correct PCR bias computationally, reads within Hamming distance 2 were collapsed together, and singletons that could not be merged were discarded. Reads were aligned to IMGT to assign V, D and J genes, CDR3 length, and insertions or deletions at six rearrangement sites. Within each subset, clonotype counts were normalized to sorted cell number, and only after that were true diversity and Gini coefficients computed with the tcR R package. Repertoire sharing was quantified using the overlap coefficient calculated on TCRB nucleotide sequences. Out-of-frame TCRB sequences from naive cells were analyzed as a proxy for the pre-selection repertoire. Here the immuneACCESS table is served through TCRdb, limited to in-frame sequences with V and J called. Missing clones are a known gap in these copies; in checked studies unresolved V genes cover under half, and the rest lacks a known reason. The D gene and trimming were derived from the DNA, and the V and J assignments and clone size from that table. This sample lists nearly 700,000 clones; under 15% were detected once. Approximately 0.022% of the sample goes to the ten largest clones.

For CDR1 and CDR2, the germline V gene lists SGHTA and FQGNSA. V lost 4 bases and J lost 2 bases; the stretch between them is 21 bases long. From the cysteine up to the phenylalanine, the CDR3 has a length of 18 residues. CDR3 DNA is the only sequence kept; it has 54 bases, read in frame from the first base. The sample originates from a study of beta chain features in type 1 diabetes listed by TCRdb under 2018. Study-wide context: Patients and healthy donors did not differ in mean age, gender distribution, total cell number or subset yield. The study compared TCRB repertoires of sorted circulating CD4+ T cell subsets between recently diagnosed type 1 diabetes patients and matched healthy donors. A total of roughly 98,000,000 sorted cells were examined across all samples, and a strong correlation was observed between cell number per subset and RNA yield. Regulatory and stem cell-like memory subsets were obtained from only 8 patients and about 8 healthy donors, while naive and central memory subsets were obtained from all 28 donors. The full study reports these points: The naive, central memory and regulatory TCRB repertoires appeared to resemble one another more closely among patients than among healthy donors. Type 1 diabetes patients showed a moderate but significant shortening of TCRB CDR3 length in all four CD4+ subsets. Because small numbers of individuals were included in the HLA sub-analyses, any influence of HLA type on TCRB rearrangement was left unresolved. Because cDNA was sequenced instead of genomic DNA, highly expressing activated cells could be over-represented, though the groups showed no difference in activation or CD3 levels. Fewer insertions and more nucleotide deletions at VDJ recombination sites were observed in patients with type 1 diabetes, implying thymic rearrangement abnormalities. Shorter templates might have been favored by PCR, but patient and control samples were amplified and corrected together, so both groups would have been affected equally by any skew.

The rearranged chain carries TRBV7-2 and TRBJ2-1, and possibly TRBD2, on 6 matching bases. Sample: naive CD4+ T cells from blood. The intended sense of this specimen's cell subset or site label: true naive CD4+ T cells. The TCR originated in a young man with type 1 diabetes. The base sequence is TGTGCCAGCAGCTCCTACGCACTAACCGGGAGTCCCTACAATGAGCAGTTCTTC. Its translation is CASSSYALTGSPYNEQFF. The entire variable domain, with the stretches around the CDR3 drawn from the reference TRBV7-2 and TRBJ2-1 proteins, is GAGVSQSPSNKVTEKGKDVELRCDPISGHTALYWYRQSLGQGLEFLIYFQGNSAPDKSGLPSDRFSAERTGGSVSTLTIQRTQQEDSAVYLCASSSYALTGSPYNEQFFGPGTRLTVL.